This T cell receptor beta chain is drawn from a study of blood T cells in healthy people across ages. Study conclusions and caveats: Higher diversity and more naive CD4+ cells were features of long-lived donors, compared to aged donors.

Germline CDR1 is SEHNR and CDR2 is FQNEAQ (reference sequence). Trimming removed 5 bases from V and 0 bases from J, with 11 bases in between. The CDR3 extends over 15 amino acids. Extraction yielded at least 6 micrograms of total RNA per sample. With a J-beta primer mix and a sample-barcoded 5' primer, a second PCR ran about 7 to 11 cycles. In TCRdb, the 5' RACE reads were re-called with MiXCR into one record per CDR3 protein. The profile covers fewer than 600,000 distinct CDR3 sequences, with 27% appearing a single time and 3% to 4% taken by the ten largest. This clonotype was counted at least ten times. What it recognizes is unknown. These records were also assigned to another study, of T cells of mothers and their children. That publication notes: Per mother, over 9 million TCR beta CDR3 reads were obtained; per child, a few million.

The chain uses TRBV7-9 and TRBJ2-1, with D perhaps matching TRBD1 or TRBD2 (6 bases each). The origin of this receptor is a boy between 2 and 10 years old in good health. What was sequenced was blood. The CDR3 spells CASSGGLSSYNEQFF. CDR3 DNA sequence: TGTGCCAGCAGCGGGGGGCTTTCCTCCTACAATGAGCAGTTCTTC.